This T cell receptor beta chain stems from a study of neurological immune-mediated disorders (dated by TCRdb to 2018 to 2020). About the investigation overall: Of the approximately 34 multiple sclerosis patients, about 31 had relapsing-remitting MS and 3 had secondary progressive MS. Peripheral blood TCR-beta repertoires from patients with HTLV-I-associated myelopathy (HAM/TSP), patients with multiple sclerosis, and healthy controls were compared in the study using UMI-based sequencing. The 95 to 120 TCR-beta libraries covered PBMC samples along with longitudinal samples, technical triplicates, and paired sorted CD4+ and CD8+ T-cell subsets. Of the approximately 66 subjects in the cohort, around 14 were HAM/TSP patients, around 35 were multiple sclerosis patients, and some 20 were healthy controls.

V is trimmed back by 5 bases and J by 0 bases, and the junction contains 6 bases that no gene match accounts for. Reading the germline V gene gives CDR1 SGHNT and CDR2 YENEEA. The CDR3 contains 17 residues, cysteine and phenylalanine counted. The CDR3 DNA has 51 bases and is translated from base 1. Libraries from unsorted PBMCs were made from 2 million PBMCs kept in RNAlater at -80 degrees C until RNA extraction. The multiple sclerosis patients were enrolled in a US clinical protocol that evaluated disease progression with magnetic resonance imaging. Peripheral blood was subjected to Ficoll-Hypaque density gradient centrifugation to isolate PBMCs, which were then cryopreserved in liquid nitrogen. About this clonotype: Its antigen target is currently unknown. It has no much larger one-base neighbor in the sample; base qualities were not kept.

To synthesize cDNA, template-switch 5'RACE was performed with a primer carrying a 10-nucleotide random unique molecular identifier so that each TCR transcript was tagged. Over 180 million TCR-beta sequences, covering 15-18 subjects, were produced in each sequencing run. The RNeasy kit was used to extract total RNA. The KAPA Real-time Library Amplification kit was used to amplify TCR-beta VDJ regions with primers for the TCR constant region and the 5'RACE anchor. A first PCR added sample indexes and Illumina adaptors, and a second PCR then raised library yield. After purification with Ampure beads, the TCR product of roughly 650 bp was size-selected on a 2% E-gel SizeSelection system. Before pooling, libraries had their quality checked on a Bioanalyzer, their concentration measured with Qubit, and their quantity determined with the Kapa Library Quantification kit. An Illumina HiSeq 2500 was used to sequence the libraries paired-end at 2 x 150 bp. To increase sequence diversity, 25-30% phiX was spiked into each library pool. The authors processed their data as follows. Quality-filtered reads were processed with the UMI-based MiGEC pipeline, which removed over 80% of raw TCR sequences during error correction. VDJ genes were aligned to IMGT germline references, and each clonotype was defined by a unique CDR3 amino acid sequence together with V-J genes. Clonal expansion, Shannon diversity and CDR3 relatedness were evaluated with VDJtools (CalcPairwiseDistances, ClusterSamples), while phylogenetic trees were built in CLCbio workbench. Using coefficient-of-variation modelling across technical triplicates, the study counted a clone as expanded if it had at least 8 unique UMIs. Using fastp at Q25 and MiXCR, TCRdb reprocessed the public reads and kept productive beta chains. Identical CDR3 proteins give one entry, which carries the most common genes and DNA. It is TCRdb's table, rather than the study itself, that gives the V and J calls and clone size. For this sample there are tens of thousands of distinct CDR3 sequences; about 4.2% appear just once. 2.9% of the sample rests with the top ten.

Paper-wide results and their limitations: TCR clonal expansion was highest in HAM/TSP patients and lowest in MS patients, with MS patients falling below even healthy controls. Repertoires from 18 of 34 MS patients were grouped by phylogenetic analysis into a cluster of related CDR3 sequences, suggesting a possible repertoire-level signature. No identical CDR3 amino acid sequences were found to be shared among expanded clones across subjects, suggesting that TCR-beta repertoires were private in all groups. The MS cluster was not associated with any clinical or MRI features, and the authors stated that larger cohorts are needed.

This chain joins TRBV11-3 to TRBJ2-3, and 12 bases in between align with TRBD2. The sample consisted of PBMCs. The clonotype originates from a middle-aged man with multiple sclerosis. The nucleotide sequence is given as TGTGCCAGCAGCCGAGGGACTAGCGGGCATAGCACAGATACGCAGTATTTT. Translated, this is CASSRGTSGHSTDTQYF.